This is a list of T cell receptor beta chains from one sample in a study of CD8 T cells in Susac syndrome. TCRdb itself ran the immunoSEQ multiplex PCR reads through MiXCR, one entry per CDR3 protein. Seen here are approximately 50,000 distinct CDR3 sequences, 95% observed once, and the top ten hold roughly 0.8%. Sequences were obtained from CD8+ T cells from PBMCs. The receptors shown here come from a human donor with Susac syndrome. Each CDR3 is given with its conserved first and last residue. D genes are given only for firm matches. Clone size is given for some rows only: seen once, a few or many times, or a class if the clone is expanded.

>TRBJ2-5|.|.|TRBV12-2
TGTGCAAGTCGCTTAGGAACGGCTAGCGGGGGCCCGGAGGAGACCCAGTACTTC
CASRLGTASGGPEETQYF
>TRBJ1-2|.|.|TRBV12-3/TRBV12-4
TGTGCCAGCAGTTCGGGCCTCGGCCCTAATGGCTACACCTTC
CASSSGLGPNGYTF
>TRBJ1-6|once|.|TRBV15
TGTGCCACCAGCAGAGATGGGGGTTCACCCCTCCACTTT
CATSRDGGSPLHF
>TRBJ2-3|.|.|TRBV7-9
TGTGCCAGCAGCTTTTTCACAGATACGCAGTATTTT
CASSFFTDTQYF
>TRBJ1-2|.|TRBD1|TRBV20-1
TGCAGTGCTAGATGGGACAGGGTAGATGGCTACACCTTC
CSARWDRVDGYTF
>TRBJ2-5|.|.|TRBV20-1
TGCAGTGCTAGATCACGGGACTACCAAGAGACCCAGTACTTC
CSARSRDYQETQYF
>TRBJ2-7|.|.|TRBV11-2
TGTGCCAGCAGCTTTTTGACAGATGAGCAGTACTTC
CASSFLTDEQYF
>TRBJ2-2|.|.|TRBV6-5
TGTGCCAGCAGTTACAGGTGGCAGAACACCGGGGAGCTGTTTTTT
CASSYRWQNTGELFF
>TRBJ1-5|.|.|TRBV6-1
TGTGCCAGCAGTGAACGCGGGGGCAGCAATCAGCCCCAGCATTTT
CASSERGGSNQPQHF
>TRBJ1-6|.|TRBD1|TRBV20-1
TGCAGTGCCGGATTACAGGGGGCAGGATCACCCCTCCACTTT
CSAGLQGAGSPLHF
>TRBJ2-3|once|.|TRBV7-8
TGTGCCAGCAGCTTAGAAGCGACCACAGATACGCAGTATTTT
CASSLEATTDTQYF
>TRBJ1-5|.|.|TRBV4-1
TGCGCCAGCAGAGGGCAGGGCTACGAGCCCCAGCATTTT
CASRGQGYEPQHF
>TRBJ2-2|.|.|TRBV11-2
TGTGCCAGCAGCAGTAGCGGAACCGGGGAGCTGTTTTTT
CASSSSGTGELFF
>TRBJ2-3|.|.|TRBV30
TGTGCCTGGAGTGTACGGAACTACAGACCCGGAGATACGCAGTATTTT
CAWSVRNYRPGDTQYF
>TRBJ2-5|.|.|TRBV1
TGCACCAGCATCCTACTAATGAGGGACCAAGAGACCCAGTACTTC
CTSILLMRDQETQYF
>TRBJ1-5|.|.|TRBV20-1
TGCAGTGCTAGAGATCCCAGGGCTAATCAGCCCCAGCATTTT
CSARDPRANQPQHF
>TRBJ2-5|.|.|TRBV29-1
TGCAGCGTTGACTTCCTTGGACTCCCGAAAGGGACCCAGTACTTC
CSVDFLGLPKGTQYF
>TRBJ2-1|.|TRBD1|TRBV24-1
TGTGCCACCAGTTCCGGGGACAGACAAAATGAGCAGTTCTTC
CATSSGDRQNEQFF
>TRBJ2-1|.|.|TRBV15
TGTGCCACCAGCCCGGAGAGCTCCTACAATGAGCAGTTCTTC
CATSPESSYNEQFF
>TRBJ1-2|.|TRBD1|TRBV4-2
TGTGCCAGCAGCCAGGGGTGGACAGGCGAAGCGTCTAACTATGGCTACACCTTC
CASSQGWTGEASNYGYTF
>TRBJ1-2|few|.|TRBV6-6
TGTGCCAGCATTCCCCGGCGGGGAAATATGGATGGCTACACCTTC
CASIPRRGNMDGYTF
>TRBJ1-2|.|.|TRBV27
TGTGCCAGCACAGCCCTACCCGGGGATGGCTACACCTTC
CASTALPGDGYTF
>TRBJ2-4|.|.|TRBV20-1
TGCAGTGCTACAGCGGCCCTAGCCAAAAACATTCAGTACTTC
CSATAALAKNIQYF
>TRBJ2-1|few|.|TRBV3-1
TGTGCCAGCAGCCAAGCGGCCTTCCGGTACCATGAGCAGTTCTTC
CASSQAAFRYHEQFF
>TRBJ2-7|.|TRBD1|TRBV9
TGTGCCAGCAGTCCTACAGGGGGCTACGAGCAGTACTTC
CASSPTGGYEQYF
>TRBJ1-2|.|TRBD1|TRBV4-3
TGCGCCAGCACCCTCTGGGAGACAGGGGATGGCTACACCTTC
CASTLWETGDGYTF
>TRBJ2-7|.|.|TRBV28
TGTGCCACCGCGACAATCTTTAGCTCCTACGAGCAGTACTTC
CATATIFSSYEQYF
>TRBJ1-2|.|TRBD1|TRBV10-2
TGCGCCATTGCACAGCAGGGGGCCTATGGCTACACCTTC
CAIAQQGAYGYTF
>TRBJ1-5|once|.|TRBV19
TGTGCCAGTAGTCCTTGGGACGTAGCCAATCAGCCCCAGCATTTT
CASSPWDVANQPQHF
>TRBJ2-1|once|.|TRBV9
TGTGCCAGCAGCGTAGATCGAGGGGGGGCCGGCGATGAGCAGTTCTTC
CASSVDRGGAGDEQFF
>TRBJ1-1|.|.|TRBV18
TGTGCCAGCTCACCGACAGACCTGAACACTGAAGCTTTCTTT
CASSPTDLNTEAFF
>TRBJ2-7|.|.|TRBV15
TGTGCCACCAGCAGAGATCAGGGGTTGGGGGAGCAGTACTTC
CATSRDQGLGEQYF
>TRBJ2-1|.|.|TRBV29-1
TGCAGCGTTGATACAGTAAACTACAATGAGCAGTTCTTC
CSVDTVNYNEQFF
>TRBJ2-5|.|.|TRBV27
TGTGCCAGCAGTTTATTAGCGGCTAGCCGGGAGACCCAGTACTTC
CASSLLAASRETQYF